These 30 T cell receptor beta chains were sequenced from one sample in a study of shared clonotypes between healthy human individuals. Profiling relied on immunoSEQ multiplex PCR, and the TCRdb table lists in-frame clones only, not all of them. In the table there are about 1.1 million clones, 78% of which are singletons. Sequencing was done on a sample of memory CD4+ T cells from PBMCs. Subset noted: CD45RA-negative fraction. The source is a man aged 18 to 30 in good health. Some clones in this sample may be carry-over from other donors' samples.

On this clone: Other DNA variants within this sample encode the same CDR3. The gene calls are TRBV9 and TRBJ2-3, with 12 positions matching TRBD2. With V trimmed by 3 bases and J by 8 bases, 4 bases remained unmatched. CDR3 length equals 14 residues. Germline CDR1 SGDLS, CDR2 YYNGEE. The CDR3 protein is CASSATSGSGTQYF. The CDR3 DNA sequence: TGTGCCAGCAGCGCGACTAGCGGGAGTGGTACGCAGTATTTT.

This clone was counted between two and nine times. The chain is built from TRBV6-5 and TRBJ1-1; perhaps TRBD1 as D (5 bases). V lost 7 bases and J lost 7, with 13 bases in between. The CDR3 is 12 residues long. Germline CDR1 reads MNHEY; CDR2 reads SVGAGI. CDR3 coding DNA: TGTGCCAGCACCCCTCCTGGGGGTGAAGCTTTCTTT. Its protein product is CASTPPGGEAFF.

The chain joins TRBV7-9 to TRBJ2-7; 12 bases are a match to TRBD1. There are 14 residues in the CDR3. Per germline, CDR1 SEHNR and CDR2 FQNEAQ (reference sequence). V was clipped by 5 bases and J by 7 bases; unmatched bases: 6. CDR3 in DNA: TGTGCCAGCAGCCTGGGGACAGGGGGCTGGGAGCAGTACTTC. It is translated as CASSLGTGGWEQYF. The entire variable domain, with the rest obtained from reference TRBV7-9 and TRBJ2-7, is as follows: DTGVSQNPRHKITKRGQNVTFRCDPISEHNRLYWYRQTLGQGPEFLTYFQNEAQLEKSRLLSDRFSAERPKGSFSTLEIQRTEQGDSAMYLCASSLGTGGWEQYFGPGTRLTVT.

The V call is TRBV19, the J call TRBJ2-2; D is ambiguous. The CDR3 runs to 15 residues. Between the trimmed V and J ends, which lost 3 bases and 1 base, there was a span of 9 bases. Germline CDR1 reads LNHDA; CDR2 reads SQIVND (reference sequence). CDR3 region: CASSIGPLNTGELFF. CDR3 nucleotides: TGTGCCAGTAGTATTGGACCGCTGAACACCGGGGAGCTGTTTTTT.

The count of this clone is one. This sequence joins TRBV6-1 and TRBJ2-1; 7 positions agree with TRBD1. The CDR3 runs to 15 residues. Germline V gives CDR1 MNHNS, CDR2 SASEGT. Losses at the gene ends were 10 bases for V and 2 bases for J; bases not matched to a gene: 11. CDR3 amino acids: CATKPTGVAYNEQFF. The CDR3 DNA reads TGTGCCACCAAACCTACAGGGGTGGCCTACAATGAGCAGTTCTTC.

The rearrangement links TRBV21-1 to TRBJ2-7; the table's TRBD1 call for D was not verified on the DNA. TRBV21-1 is classified as a pseudogene. This CDR3 contains 15 residues. The CDR3 DNA sequence: TGTGCCAGCAGCAAATGCCAGGGGTCCTGGTACGAGCAGTACTTC. Translated, it gives CASSKCQGSWYEQYF.

The V gene is TRBV4-1, the J gene TRBJ2-1; D possibly matches TRBD1 or TRBD2 (6 bases each). Germline CDR1 reads MGHRA; CDR2 reads YSYEKL. The CDR3 spans 16 residues. Trimming removed 0 bases from V and 5 bases from J, with 14 bases in between. CDR3 residues: CASSQDRGLADNEQFF. In DNA, the CDR3 is TGCGCCAGCAGCCAAGATCGGGGGCTGGCGGACAATGAGCAGTTCTTC.

This clone came up once. The rearrangement links TRBV6-6 to TRBJ1-2; no clear D. The CDR3 loop spans 12 amino acids. The V end was cut by 0 bases, the J end by 7 bases, with 6 bases between. Germline V gives CDR1 MNHNY, CDR2 SVGAGI (reference sequence). The DNA for the CDR3 is TGTGCCAGCAGTTACTCGAATCTTGGCTACACCTTC. Amino acid sequence: CASSYSNLGYTF.

The rearrangement uses TRBV5-5 and TRBJ2-5; no clear D. Germline CDR1 and CDR2: SGHKS and YYEKEE (reference sequence). Trimming stripped 0 bases from V and 5 bases from J, with 14 bases between. This CDR3 contains 15 residues. The CDR3 nucleotides are TGTGCCAGCAGCTTGGCCGTGGGTGTCACGGAGACCCAGTACTTC. This gives the protein CASSLAVGVTETQYF.

This clone was seen only a few times. J is TRBJ2-1 and V is TRBV5-4; no reliable D call. Germline CDR1 SGHNT, CDR2 YYREEE (reference sequence). V lost 2 bases, J lost 2 bases, and 11 bases lay in between. The CDR3 runs 15 residues. For the CDR3, the DNA is TGTGCCAGCAGCTTTAGGCTGGGCGCCTACAATGAGCAGTTCTTC. Translated: CASSFRLGAYNEQFF.

The rearrangement uses TRBV5-1 and TRBJ2-1; 9 bases are shared with TRBD1. V lost 3 bases, J lost 4 bases, and 5 bases stayed unmatched. From germline, CDR1 is SGHRS and CDR2 YFSETQ. The CDR3 is made up of 15 amino acids. The CDR3 DNA sequence: TGCGCCAGCAGCTCTACAGGGGGCGCTTACAATGAGCAGTTCTTC. Translating it yields CASSSTGGAYNEQFF.

This clone was counted many times. The genes are TRBV11-2 and TRBJ1-2; D perhaps matches TRBD1 (6 bases). The V and J ends lost 4 bases and 7 bases respectively, with 25 bases between them. CDR3 length: 17 amino acids. The germline gives CDR1 SGHAT, CDR2 FQNNGV. CDR3 DNA: TGTGCCAGCAGCTCAACTCGGGACATGGACGTGGATCGTGGCTACACCTTC. Translation gives CASSSTRDMDVDRGYTF.

Remarks on this clone: It differs at one base from a far larger clone, so likely a read error. The sample carries other DNA sequences with the same CDR3. The chain uses TRBV28 and TRBJ2-7; D is unclear. CDR3 length: 12 residues. The germline gives CDR1 MDHEN, CDR2 SYDVKM. The V end was cut by 5 bases, the J end by 3 bases, with 8 bases between. CDR3 DNA: TGTGCCAGCAGTCCCCCTTTCTACGAGCAGTACTTC. It encodes CASSPPFYEQYF.

The genes are TRBV6-5 and TRBJ2-7; 9 bases fit TRBD2. This CDR3 comprises 16 residues. Trimming took 2 bases from V and 6 from J; bases not matched to a gene: 11. Germline-derived CDR1 and CDR2 are MNHEY and SVGAGI. The CDR3 nucleotides read TGTGCCAGCAGTTACGCAGCTAGCGGGGAGTATGGCGAGCAGTACTTC. The encoded protein is CASSYAASGEYGEQYF.

The chain has TRBV28 and TRBJ1-3; D remains ambiguous. The V gene's germline CDR1 is MDHEN and CDR2 SYDVKM. CDR3 size: 15 residues. The V gene lost 3 bases and the J gene lost 0 bases, with 9 bases spanning the gap. DNA of the CDR3: TGTGCCAGCAGTTTGTTTCAGAACTCTGGAAACACCATATATTTT. Translation: CASSLFQNSGNTIYF.

The J gene is TRBJ2-2, the V gene TRBV27; a possible D gene is TRBD2 (5 bases). The CDR3 is 14 amino acids. V gave up 6 bases and J gave up 3 bases, with 11 bases separating them. Germline CDR1 and CDR2: MNHEY and SMNVEV (reference sequence). The CDR3 reads CASRTRGYTGELFF. The CDR3 region has the DNA TGTGCCAGCAGGACGCGAGGGTACACCGGGGAGCTGTTTTTT.

For the CDR3, the DNA is TGCAGCGTTGAAAGGTTAACAGAGACGTATGGCTACACCTTC. It is translated as CSVERLTETYGYTF. The chain recombines TRBV29-1 with TRBJ1-2, with D unresolved. V was pared by 2 bases and J by 5 bases, with 15 bases between. The CDR3 length is 14 residues. From germline, CDR1 is SQVTM and CDR2 ANQGSEA.

This sequence joins TRBV20-1 and TRBJ1-1; D is ambiguous. Germline loops: CDR1 DFQATT, CDR2 SNEGSKA (reference sequence). The CDR3 has 10 amino acids. Trimming pared 3 bases from V and 10 bases from J, leaving 9 bases between. DNA of the CDR3: TGCAGTGCTAGGAAGGACGCAGCTTTCTTT. Translating it yields CSARKDAAFF.

CDR3 in DNA: TGCGCCAGCAGCTCCAATCCAGCGGGGGCCTCGGGAGAGCAGTACTTC. Its translation is CASSSNPAGASGEQYF. V is TRBV5-1 and J is TRBJ2-7, with TRBD2 matching 8 bases. CDR1 and CDR2 (germline): SGHRS, YFSETQ. The trim removed 3 bases at V and 7 bases at J, leaving 15 bases unmatched. The CDR3 contains 16 residues.

This chain joins TRBV28 and TRBJ2-6; D gene uncertain. The germline gives CDR1 MDHEN, CDR2 SYDVKM. V was clipped by 11 bases and J by 0 bases, with 11 bases between them. This CDR3 comprises 14 residues. The CDR3 sequence is CAVPLGSGANVLTF. The CDR3 nucleotides are TGTGCCGTACCCCTGGGCTCTGGGGCCAACGTCCTGACTTTC.

The CDR3 spells CASTRENFSYEQYF. The CDR3 DNA is TGTGCCAGCACCCGGGAAAACTTCTCCTACGAGCAGTACTTC. V gene TRBV6-1 combines with J gene TRBJ2-7; D perhaps matches TRBD2 (5 bases). The V gene lost 7 bases and the J gene lost 0 bases, with 13 bases spanning the gap. Germline V gives CDR1 MNHNS, CDR2 SASEGT. CDR3 size: 14 residues.

Comment on this clone: Other DNA sequences of this sample code for an identical CDR3. The chain uses TRBV5-1 and TRBJ1-5; 10 bases fit TRBD1. The CDR3 totals 14 residues. Per germline, CDR1 SGHRS and CDR2 YFSETQ. V was pared by 4 bases and J by 5 bases, with 3 bases of the junction left unmatched. CDR3 amino acids: CASSPGTGDQPQHF. In DNA form, the CDR3 reads TGCGCCAGCAGCCCAGGGACAGGGGATCAGCCCCAGCATTTT.

V is TRBV27 and J is TRBJ2-6; D could derive from TRBD1 or TRBD2 (5 bases each). With 1 base removed from V and 4 bases from J, the gap between germline ends came to 8 bases. Germline values: CDR1 MNHEY, CDR2 SMNVEV (reference sequence). This CDR3 contains 15 residues. For the CDR3, the DNA is TGTGCCAGCAGTTTATTAGGGACCGGGGCCAACGTCCTGACTTTC. Encoded protein: CASSLLGTGANVLTF.

The rearrangement joins TRBV7-9 to TRBJ2-7; 10 nucleotides match TRBD1. The ends lost 2 bases at V and 5 bases at J; junction bases unmatched: 6. This CDR3 has 15 amino acids. CDR1 and CDR2 (germline): SEHNR, FQNEAQ (reference sequence). Written as DNA, the CDR3 is TGTGCCAGCAGCTTATCCCGGGGGACAGGGGACGAGCAGTACTTC. Translating it yields CASSLSRGTGDEQYF.

The rearrangement links TRBV13 to TRBJ2-1, with 7 bases identical to TRBD1. The CDR3 is 14 amino acids. V was pared by 4 bases and J by 7 bases, with 7 bases of the junction left unmatched. Germline CDR1 is PRHDT and CDR2 is FYEKMQ (reference sequence). The DNA of the CDR3 is TGTGCCAGCAGCTCCCCGACAGGGCGGAATGAGCAGTTCTTC. Amino acids: CASSSPTGRNEQFF.

The chain carries TRBV4-1 and TRBJ1-3; tentative D call: TRBD1 (5 bases). The CDR3 is 16 amino acids. Germline V gene data show CDR1 as MGHRA and CDR2 as YSYEKL. V lost 4 bases and J lost 0, with 13 bases in between. The CDR3 loop reads CASSRQPQDSGNTIYF. For the CDR3, the DNA is TGCGCCAGCAGCCGACAACCACAGGACTCTGGAAACACCATATATTTT.

V and J are TRBV11-2 and TRBJ2-5; TRBD1 agrees at 10 bases. Germline CDR1 reads SGHAT; CDR2 reads FQNNGV. CDR3 length equals 15 residues. V trimming: 1 base; J trimming: 5 bases; junction bases outside the gene matches: 4. The CDR3 sequence is CASSLGDRGRETQYF. In DNA form, the CDR3 reads TGTGCCAGCAGCTTAGGTGACAGGGGGCGTGAGACCCAGTACTTC. Based on the CDR3 plus reference TRBV11-2 and TRBJ2-5, the full variable domain is EAGVAQSPRYKIIEKRQSVAFWCNPISGHATLYWYQQILGQGPKLLIQFQNNGVVDDSQLPKDRFSAERLKGVDSTLKIQPAKLEDSAVYLCASSLGDRGRETQYFGPGTRLLVL.

V gene TRBV2 combines with J gene TRBJ2-5, with 9 bases lining up with TRBD2. Trimming at V came to 6 bases and at J to 9 bases, leaving 8 bases not matched to a gene. CDR1 SNHLY and CDR2 FYNNEI come from the germline V gene. The CDR3 spans 13 residues. CDR3 residues: CASSSGTSWAQYF. CDR3 sequence (DNA): TGTGCCAGCAGCTCCGGGACTAGCTGGGCCCAGTACTTC.

There are many counts of this clone. The V and J genes are TRBV27 and TRBJ2-2, with D perhaps TRBD2 (7 bases). The CDR3 is 13 residues long. V was clipped by 11 bases and J by 7 bases, with 17 bases between them. Germline values: CDR1 MNHEY, CDR2 SMNVEV (reference sequence). This CDR3 is CAAHTGGGGELFF. The CDR3, as DNA: TGTGCCGCTCATACGGGGGGCGGCGGGGAGCTGTTTTTT.

The chain recombines TRBV29-1 with TRBJ2-1; D gene uncertain. Germline lookup yields CDR1 SQVTM and CDR2 ANQGSEA. This CDR3 has 14 residues. The V end lost 6 bases, the J end lost 0 bases, and 12 bases lay between the germline ends. The CDR3 DNA reads TGCAGCGTCATGACTCTAAGCTCCTACAATGAGCAGTTCTTC. This translates into CSVMTLSSYNEQFF.